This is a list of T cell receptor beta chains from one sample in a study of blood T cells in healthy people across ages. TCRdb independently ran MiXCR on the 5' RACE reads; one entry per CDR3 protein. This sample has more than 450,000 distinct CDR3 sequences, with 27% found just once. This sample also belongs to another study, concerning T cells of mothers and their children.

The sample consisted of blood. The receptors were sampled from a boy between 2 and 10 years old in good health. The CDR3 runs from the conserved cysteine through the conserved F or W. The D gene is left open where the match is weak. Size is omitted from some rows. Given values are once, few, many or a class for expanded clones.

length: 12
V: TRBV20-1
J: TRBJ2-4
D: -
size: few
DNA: TGCAGTGCTAGCGGGGGCAAAAACATTCAGTACTTC
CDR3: CSASGGKNIQYF

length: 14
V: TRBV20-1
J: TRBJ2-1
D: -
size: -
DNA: TGCAGTCCATCACCAACGGGGAGCTACAATGAGCAGTTCTTC
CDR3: CSPSPTGSYNEQFF

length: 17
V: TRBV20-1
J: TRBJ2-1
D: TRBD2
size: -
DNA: TGCAGTGCTAGAGATGGTGGTGGAGTAGCGGGAGGGTTTGAGCAGTTCTTC
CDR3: CSARDGGGVAGGFEQFF

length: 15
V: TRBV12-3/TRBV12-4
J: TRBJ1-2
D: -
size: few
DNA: TGTGCCAGCAGACGCCCCACAGGCGCCGGCTATGGCTACACCTTC
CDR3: CASRRPTGAGYGYTF

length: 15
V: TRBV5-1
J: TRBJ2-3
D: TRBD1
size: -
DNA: TGCGCCAGCAGCTTGACAGGGGGGAGCACAGATACGCAGTATTTT
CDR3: CASSLTGGSTDTQYF

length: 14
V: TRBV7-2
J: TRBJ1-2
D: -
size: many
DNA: TGTGCCAGCAGCTTAGGCGGTCCTAACTATGGCTACACCTTC
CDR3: CASSLGGPNYGYTF

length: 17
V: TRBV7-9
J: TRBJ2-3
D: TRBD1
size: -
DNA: TGTGCCAGCAGCTCAGTCAGGGGACAGGGGAGCACAGATACGCAGTATTTT
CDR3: CASSSVRGQGSTDTQYF

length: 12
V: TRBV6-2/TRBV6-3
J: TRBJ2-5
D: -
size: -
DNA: TGTGCCAGCAGTCGGGGGTCCGGGACCCAGTACTTC
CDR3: CASSRGSGTQYF

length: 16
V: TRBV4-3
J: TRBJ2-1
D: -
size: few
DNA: TGCGCCAGCAGCCAAGTAGCGAGCGGATCATACAATGAGCAGTTCTTC
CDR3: CASSQVASGSYNEQFF

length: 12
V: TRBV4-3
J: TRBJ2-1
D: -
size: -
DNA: TGCGCCAGACCTGCAGGCGGAGGCGAGCAGTTCTTC
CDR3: CARPAGGGEQFF

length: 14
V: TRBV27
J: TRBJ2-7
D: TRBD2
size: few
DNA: TGTGCCAGCAGTTTCACGGGGGGTCCCTACGAGCAGTACTTC
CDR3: CASSFTGGPYEQYF

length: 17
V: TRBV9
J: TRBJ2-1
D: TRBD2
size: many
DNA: TGTGCCAGCAGCTTCTCCTTAGCGGGAGGGCCCTACAATGAGCAGTTCTTC
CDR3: CASSFSLAGGPYNEQFF

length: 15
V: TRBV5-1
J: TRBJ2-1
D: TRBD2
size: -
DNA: TGCGCCAGCAGCAGGTGGGCTAGCGGAGGGAATGAGCAGTTCTTC
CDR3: CASSRWASGGNEQFF

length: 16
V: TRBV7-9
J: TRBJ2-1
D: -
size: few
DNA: TGTGCCAGCAGCTTAGGCTGGGGGGTCTCCTACAATGAGCAGTTCTTC
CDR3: CASSLGWGVSYNEQFF

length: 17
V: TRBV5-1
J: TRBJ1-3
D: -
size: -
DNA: TGCGCCAGCAGCTCATCGACAGGAACAGGCTCTGGAAACACCATATATTTT
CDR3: CASSSSTGTGSGNTIYF

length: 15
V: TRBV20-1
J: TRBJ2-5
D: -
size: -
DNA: TGCAGTGCTAGGGGGACTGCATGGGACCAAGAGACCCAGTACTTC
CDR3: CSARGTAWDQETQYF

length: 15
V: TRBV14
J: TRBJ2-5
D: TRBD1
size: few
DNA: TGTGCCAGCAGCCAATGGGACAGGGGGCGGAAGACCCAGTACTTC
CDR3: CASSQWDRGRKTQYF

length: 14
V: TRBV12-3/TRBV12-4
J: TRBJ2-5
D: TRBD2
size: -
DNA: TGTGCCAGCAGTTTCCGGACTAGCGGGAGTGAGCAGTACTTC
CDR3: CASSFRTSGSEQYF